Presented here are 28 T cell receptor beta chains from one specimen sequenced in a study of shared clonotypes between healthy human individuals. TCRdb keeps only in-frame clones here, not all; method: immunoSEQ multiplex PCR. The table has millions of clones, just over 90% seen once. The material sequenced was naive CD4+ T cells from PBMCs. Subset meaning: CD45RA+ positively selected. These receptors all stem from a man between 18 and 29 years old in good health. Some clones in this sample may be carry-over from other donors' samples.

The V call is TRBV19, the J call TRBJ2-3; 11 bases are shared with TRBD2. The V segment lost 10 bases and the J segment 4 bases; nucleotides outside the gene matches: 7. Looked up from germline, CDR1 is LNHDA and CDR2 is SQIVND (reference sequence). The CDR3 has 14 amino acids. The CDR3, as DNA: TGTGCCACCGAGACTAGCGGGAACGCAGATACGCAGTATTTT. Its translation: CATETSGNADTQYF.

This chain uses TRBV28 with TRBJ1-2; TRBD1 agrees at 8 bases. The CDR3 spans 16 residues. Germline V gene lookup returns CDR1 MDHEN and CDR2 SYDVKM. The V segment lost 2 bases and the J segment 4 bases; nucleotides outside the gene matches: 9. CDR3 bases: TGTGCCAGCAGTTTAGCAGGGGGCGAAACGAGCTATGGCTACACCTTC. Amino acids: CASSLAGGETSYGYTF.

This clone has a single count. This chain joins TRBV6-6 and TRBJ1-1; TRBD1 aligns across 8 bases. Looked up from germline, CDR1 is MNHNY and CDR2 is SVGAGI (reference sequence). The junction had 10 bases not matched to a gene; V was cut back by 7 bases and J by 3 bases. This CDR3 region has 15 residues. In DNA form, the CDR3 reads TGTGCCAGCAAGACGCAGGGGGCGCTCGACACTGAAGCTTTCTTT. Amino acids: CASKTQGALDTEAFF.

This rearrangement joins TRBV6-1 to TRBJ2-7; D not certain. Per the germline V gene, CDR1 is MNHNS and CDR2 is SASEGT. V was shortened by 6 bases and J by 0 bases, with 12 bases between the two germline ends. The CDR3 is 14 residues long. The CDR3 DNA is TGTGCCAGCAGATCCGGGTCCAACTCCTACGAGCAGTACTTC. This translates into CASRSGSNSYEQYF.

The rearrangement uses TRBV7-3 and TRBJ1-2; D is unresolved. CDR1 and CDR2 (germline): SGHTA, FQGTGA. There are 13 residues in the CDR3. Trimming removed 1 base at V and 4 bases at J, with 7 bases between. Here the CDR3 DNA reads TGTGCCAGCAGCTTAATTCCCGGCTATGGCTACACCTTC. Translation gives CASSLIPGYGYTF.

As DNA, the CDR3 is TGTGCCGGGGCAGGGTATCTGAACACTGAAGCTTTCTTT. This codes for CAGAGYLNTEAFF. The chain carries TRBV10-3 and TRBJ1-1; possible D gene TRBD1, 5 bases. This CDR3 contains 13 residues. Germline-derived CDR1 and CDR2 are ENHRY and SYGVKD. Trimming shortened V by 11 bases and J by 0 bases, and 13 bases separated the two germline ends.

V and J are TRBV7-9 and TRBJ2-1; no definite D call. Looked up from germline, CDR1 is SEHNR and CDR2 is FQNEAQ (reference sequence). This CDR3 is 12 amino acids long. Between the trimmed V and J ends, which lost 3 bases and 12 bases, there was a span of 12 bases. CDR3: CASSFTYGPQFF. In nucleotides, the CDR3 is TGTGCCAGCAGCTTTACCTACGGGCCGCAGTTCTTC.

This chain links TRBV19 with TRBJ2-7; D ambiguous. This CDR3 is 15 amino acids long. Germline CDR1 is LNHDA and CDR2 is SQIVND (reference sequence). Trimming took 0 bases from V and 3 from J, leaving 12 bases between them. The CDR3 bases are TGTGCCAGTAGTATAGATCGGGCACAGCACTACGAGCAGTACTTC. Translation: CASSIDRAQHYEQYF.

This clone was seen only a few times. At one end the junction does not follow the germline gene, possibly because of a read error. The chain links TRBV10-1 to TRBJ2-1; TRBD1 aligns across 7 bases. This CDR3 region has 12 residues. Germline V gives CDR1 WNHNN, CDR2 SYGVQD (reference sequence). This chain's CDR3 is CASSGADRVSVF. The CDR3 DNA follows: TGCGCCAGCAGTGGGGCTGACAGGGTCAGCGTCTTC.

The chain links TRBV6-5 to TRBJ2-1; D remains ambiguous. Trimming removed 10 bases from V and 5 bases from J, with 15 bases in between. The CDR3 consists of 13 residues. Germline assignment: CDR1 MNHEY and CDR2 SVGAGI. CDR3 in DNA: TGTGCCACCGGTCCAGCCGCGAACAATGAGCAGTTCTTC. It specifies CATGPAANNEQFF.

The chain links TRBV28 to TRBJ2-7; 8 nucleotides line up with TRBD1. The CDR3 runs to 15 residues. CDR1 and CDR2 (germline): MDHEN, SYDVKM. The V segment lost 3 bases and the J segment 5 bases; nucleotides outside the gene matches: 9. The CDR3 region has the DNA TGTGCCAGCAGTTTTTCTGGGACAGGTGGTGACGAGCAGTACTTC. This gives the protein CASSFSGTGGDEQYF.

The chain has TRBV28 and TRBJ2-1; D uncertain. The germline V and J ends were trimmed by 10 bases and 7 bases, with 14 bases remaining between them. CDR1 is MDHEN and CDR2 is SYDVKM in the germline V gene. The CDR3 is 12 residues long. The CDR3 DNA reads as TGTGCCACACACTTGAATTCGAATGAGCAGTTCTTC. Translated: CATHLNSNEQFF.

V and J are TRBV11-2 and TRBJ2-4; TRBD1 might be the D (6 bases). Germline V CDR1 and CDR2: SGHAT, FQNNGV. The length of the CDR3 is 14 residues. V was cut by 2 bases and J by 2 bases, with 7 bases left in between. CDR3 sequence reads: CASSLQGTKNIQYF. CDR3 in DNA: TGTGCCAGCAGCTTACAGGGGACCAAAAACATTCAGTACTTC.

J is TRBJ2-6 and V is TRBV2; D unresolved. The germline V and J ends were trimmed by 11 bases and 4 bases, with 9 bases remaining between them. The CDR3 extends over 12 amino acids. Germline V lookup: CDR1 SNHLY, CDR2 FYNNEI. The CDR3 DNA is TGTGCCGGAACAGCCGGGGCCAACGTCCTGACTTTC. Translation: CAGTAGANVLTF.

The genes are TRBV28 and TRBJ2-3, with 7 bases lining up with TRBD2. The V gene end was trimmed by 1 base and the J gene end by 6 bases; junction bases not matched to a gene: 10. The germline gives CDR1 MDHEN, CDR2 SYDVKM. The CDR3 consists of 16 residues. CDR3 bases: TGTGCCAGCAGTTTATACACGGGAGGAAGCGCGGATACGCAGTATTTT. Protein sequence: CASSLYTGGSADTQYF. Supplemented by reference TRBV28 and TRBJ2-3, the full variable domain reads DVKVTQSSRYLVKRTGEKVFLECVQDMDHENMFWYRQDPGLGLRLIYFSYDVKMKEKGDIPEGYSVSREKKERFSLILESASTNQTSMYLCASSLYTGGSADTQYFGPGTRLTVL.

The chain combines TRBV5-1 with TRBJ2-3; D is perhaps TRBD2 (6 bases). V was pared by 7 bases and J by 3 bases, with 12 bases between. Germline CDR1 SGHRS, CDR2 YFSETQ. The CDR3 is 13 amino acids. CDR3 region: CASRGGPTDTQYF. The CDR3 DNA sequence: TGCGCCAGCCGCGGAGGGCCAACAGATACGCAGTATTTT.

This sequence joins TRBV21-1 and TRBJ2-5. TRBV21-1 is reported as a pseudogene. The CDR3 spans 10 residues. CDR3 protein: CASSTWGRYF. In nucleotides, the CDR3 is TGTGCCAGCAGCACCTGGGGACGGTACTTC.

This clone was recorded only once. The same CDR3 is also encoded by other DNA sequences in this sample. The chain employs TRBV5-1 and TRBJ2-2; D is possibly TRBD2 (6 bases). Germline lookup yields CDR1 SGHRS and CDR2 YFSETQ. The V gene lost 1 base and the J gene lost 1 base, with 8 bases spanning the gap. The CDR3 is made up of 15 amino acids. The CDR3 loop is CASSLPAGNTGELFF. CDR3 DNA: TGCGCCAGCAGCTTGCCAGCGGGGAACACCGGGGAGCTGTTTTTT.

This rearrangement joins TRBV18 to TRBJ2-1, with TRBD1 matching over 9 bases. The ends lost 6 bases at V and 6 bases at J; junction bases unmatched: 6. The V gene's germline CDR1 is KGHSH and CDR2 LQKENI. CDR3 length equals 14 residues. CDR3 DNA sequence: TGTGCCAGCTCCCGGGACAGGGTGGTCAATGAGCAGTTCTTC. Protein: CASSRDRVVNEQFF.

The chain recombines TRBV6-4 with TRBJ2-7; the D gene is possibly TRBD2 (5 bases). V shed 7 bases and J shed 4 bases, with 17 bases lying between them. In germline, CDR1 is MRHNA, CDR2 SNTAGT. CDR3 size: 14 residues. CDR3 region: CASNRWERSYEQYF. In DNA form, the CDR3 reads TGTGCCAGCAACCGGTGGGAGCGCTCATACGAGCAGTACTTC.

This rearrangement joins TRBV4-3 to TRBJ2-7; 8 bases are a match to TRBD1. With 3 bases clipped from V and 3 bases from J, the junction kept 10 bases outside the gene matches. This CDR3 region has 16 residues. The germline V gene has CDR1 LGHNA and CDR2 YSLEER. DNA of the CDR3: TGCGCCAGCAGCCACATACCCGGACAGGGCCACTACGAGCAGTACTTC. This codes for CASSHIPGQGHYEQYF.

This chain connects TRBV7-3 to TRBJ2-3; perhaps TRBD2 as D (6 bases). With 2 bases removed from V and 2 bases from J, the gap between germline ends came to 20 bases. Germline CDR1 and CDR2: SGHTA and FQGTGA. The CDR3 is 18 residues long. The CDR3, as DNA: TGTGCCAGCAGCTTATTACGTGGAGGGCGGAATCACACAGATACGCAGTATTTT. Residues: CASSLLRGGRNHTDTQYF.

CDR3 residues: CATSRAVQPQHF. The CDR3 region has the DNA TGTGCCACCAGCAGAGCCGTGCAGCCCCAGCATTTT. The rearrangement uses TRBV15 and TRBJ1-5; D not certain. This CDR3 has 12 amino acids. Germline V lookup: CDR1 LNHNV, CDR2 YYDKDF (reference sequence). V was trimmed by 1 base and J by 7 bases, leaving 5 bases between them.

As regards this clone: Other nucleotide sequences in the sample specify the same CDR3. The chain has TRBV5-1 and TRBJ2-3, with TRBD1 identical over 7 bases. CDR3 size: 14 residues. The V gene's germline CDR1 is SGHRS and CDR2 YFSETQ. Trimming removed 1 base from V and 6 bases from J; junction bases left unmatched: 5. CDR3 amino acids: CASSLQGGPDTQYF. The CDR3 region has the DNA TGCGCCAGCAGCTTGCAAGGGGGCCCGGATACGCAGTATTTT.

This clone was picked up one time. The CDR3 nucleotides are TGTGCCACCAGCAGCGTCAGTTTGGGGGGACGAGCTTTCTTT. Encoded protein: CATSSVSLGGRAFF. J is TRBJ1-1 and V is TRBV15, with a possible D match to TRBD1 (5 bases). Germline V gene data show CDR1 as LNHNV and CDR2 as YYDKDF (reference sequence). This CDR3 is built from 14 residues. Trimming took off 3 bases at V and 10 bases at J, with 18 bases between the two ends.

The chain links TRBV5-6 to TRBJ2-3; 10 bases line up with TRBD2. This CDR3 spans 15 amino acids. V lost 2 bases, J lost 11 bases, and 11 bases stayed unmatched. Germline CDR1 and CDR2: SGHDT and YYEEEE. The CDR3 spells CASSFGLAGDRVQYF. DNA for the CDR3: TGTGCCAGCAGCTTTGGCCTAGCGGGAGACCGGGTGCAGTATTTT.

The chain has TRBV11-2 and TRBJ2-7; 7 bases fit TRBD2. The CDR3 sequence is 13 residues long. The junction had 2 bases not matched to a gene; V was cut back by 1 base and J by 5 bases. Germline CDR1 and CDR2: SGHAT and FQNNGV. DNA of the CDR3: TGTGCCAGCAGCTTAGGGCGGGGGAACGAGCAGTACTTC. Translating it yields CASSLGRGNEQYF.

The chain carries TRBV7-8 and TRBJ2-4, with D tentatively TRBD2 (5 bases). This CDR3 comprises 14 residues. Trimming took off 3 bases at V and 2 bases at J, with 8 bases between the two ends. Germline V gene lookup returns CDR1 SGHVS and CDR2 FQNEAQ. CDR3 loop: CASSLGDTKNIQYF. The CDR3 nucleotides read TGTGCCAGCAGCTTGGGAGACACCAAAAACATTCAGTACTTC.